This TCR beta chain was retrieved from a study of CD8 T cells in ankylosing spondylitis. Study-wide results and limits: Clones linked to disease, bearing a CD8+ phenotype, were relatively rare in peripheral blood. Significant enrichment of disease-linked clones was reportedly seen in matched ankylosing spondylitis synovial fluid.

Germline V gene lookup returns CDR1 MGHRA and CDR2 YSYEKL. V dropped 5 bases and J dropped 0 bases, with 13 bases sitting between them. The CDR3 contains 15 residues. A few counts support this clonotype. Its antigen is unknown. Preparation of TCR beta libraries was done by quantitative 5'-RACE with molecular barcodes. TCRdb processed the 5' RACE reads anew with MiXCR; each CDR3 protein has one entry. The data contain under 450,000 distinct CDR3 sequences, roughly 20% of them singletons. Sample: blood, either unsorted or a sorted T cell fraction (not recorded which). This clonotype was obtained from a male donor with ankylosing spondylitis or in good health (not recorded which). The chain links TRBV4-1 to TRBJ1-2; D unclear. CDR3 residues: CASSYTLVPNYGYTF. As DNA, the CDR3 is TGCGCCAGCAGCTACACCCTGGTGCCTAACTATGGCTACACCTTC.